A single sample gave rise to the 17 T cell receptor beta chains below, sequenced in a study of molecular identifiers for immune sequencing clone quantification. TCRdb re-analysed the PCR reads in MiXCR, keeping a single row per CDR3 protein. The sample records 70,000 to 95,000 distinct CDR3 sequences, around 17% being singletons. Specimen: naive CD8+ T cells from blood, with Jurkat cell RNA spiked in. Subset of the sample: FACS-sorted CD8+CD4-CCR7+CD45RA+ naive T cells. Receptor source: a human donor in good health. Some libraries in this study had Jurkat cell RNA spiked in.

There are many counts of this clonotype. J is TRBJ2-5 and V is TRBV7-9; D is undetermined. Germline CDR1 SEHNR, CDR2 FQNEAQ (reference sequence). This CDR3 region has 13 residues. Between the trimmed V and J ends, which lost 1 base and 5 bases, there was a span of 8 bases. DNA of the CDR3: TGTGCCAGCAGCTTAGTCGTCTCCGAGACCCAGTACTTC. Protein product: CASSLVVSETQYF.

Remarks on this clonotype: A much larger clone differs from this one at a single base, so this may be a read error. The chain uses TRBV19 and TRBJ1-3; D unclear. Looked up from germline, CDR1 is LNHDA and CDR2 is SQIVND (reference sequence). Trimming left V 9 bases short and J 4 bases short, with 22 bases between. The CDR3 runs to 16 residues. The chain's CDR3 is CASTTNTGKAGNTIYF. The CDR3 DNA reads TGTGCCAGCACCACCAACACCGGGAAAGCCGGAAACACCATATATTTT.

There are many counts of this clonotype. The V call is TRBV27, the J call TRBJ2-7; D may be TRBD2 (5 bases). Per the germline V gene, CDR1 is MNHEY and CDR2 is SMNVEV (reference sequence). The CDR3 extends over 13 amino acids. The V gene lost 4 bases and the J gene lost 2 bases, with 9 bases spanning the gap. The CDR3 loop reads CASSWTATYEQYF. In nucleotides, the CDR3 is TGTGCCAGCAGTTGGACTGCAACCTACGAGCAGTACTTC.

This clonotype has a count of ten or more. The chain employs TRBV6-5 and TRBJ2-1; a weak D match, TRBD2 (7 bases). From germline, CDR1 is MNHEY and CDR2 SVGAGI. The CDR3 sequence is 16 residues long. Trimming took 7 bases from V and 8 from J, leaving 24 bases between them. CDR3 region: CASTSEGEGELDEQFF. In DNA, the CDR3 is TGTGCCAGCACGTCAGAAGGGGAGGGGGAGCTAGATGAGCAGTTCTTC.

Ten or more counts support this clonotype. The V call is TRBV9, the J call TRBJ1-6; 7 nucleotides line up with TRBD1. Trimming took 0 bases from V and 8 from J; bases not matched to a gene: 5. The CDR3 loop spans 15 amino acids. Germline CDR1 reads SGDLS; CDR2 reads YYNGEE. As DNA, the CDR3 is TGTGCCAGCAGCGTAGAGGGACAGATAGATTCACCCCTCCACTTT. This gives the protein CASSVEGQIDSPLHF.

This clonotype was seen at least ten times. V gene TRBV29-1 combines with J gene TRBJ1-1, with 10 bases that match TRBD1. The CDR3 runs 14 residues. With V trimmed by 6 bases and J by 3 bases, 7 bases remained unmatched. Looked up from germline, CDR1 is SQVTM and CDR2 is ANQGSEA. CDR3 bases: TGCAGCGTGGATTCGGACAGGGGGGACACTGAAGCTTTCTTT. Encoded protein: CSVDSDRGDTEAFF.

This clonotype was detected ten times or more. The chain has TRBV6-5 and TRBJ2-5, with 13 bases fitting TRBD2. In germline, CDR1 is MNHEY, CDR2 SVGAGI. V gave up 5 bases and J gave up 3 bases; unmatched junction bases: 6. The CDR3 length is 16 residues. The CDR3 region is CASSLTGLAGEETQYF. The CDR3 DNA reads as TGTGCCAGCAGTCTAACCGGACTAGCGGGAGAAGAGACCCAGTACTTC.

The J gene is TRBJ2-1, the V gene TRBV12-3 or TRBV12-4; a weak D match, TRBD2 (7 bases). The V end lost 5 bases, the J end lost 2 bases, and 16 bases lay between the germline ends. The CDR3 runs to 16 residues. In DNA form, the CDR3 reads TGTGCCAGCAGTCTTGAAGTGGGGGGGCCCTACAATGAGCAGTTCTTC. It is translated as CASSLEVGGPYNEQFF.

This clonotype occurred many times. The chain joins TRBV7-9 to TRBJ2-3; 11 bases line up with TRBD1. CDR3 length: 16 residues. Germline values: CDR1 SEHNR, CDR2 FQNEAQ (reference sequence). V shed 0 bases and J 5 bases; nucleotides not matched to a gene: 4. The CDR3 DNA follows: TGTGCCAGCAGCTTAGCTCGGGACAGGGGGAAAGATACGCAGTATTTT. It yields the protein CASSLARDRGKDTQYF. Looking up the rest from reference TRBV7-9 and TRBJ2-3 gives the full variable domain: DTGVSQNPRHKITKRGQNVTFRCDPISEHNRLYWYRQTLGQGPEFLTYFQNEAQLEKSRLLSDRFSAERPKGSFSTLEIQRTEQGDSAMYLCASSLARDRGKDTQYFGPGTRLTVL.

The V call is TRBV5-1, the J call TRBJ2-7; TRBD2 matches 16 bases. Germline V gene lookup returns CDR1 SGHRS and CDR2 YFSETQ. The junction had 5 bases not matched to a gene; V was cut back by 3 bases and J by 5 bases. This CDR3 is 16 amino acids long. CDR3: CASSSGTSGGADEQYF. CDR3 bases: TGCGCCAGCAGCTCCGGGACTAGCGGGGGGGCCGACGAGCAGTACTTC.

V and J are TRBV2 and TRBJ2-6, with D perhaps being TRBD1 or TRBD2 (5 bases each). This CDR3 has 14 residues. Trimming took 8 bases from V and 2 from J, leaving 10 bases between them. Germline V gene sequence: CDR1 SNHLY, CDR2 FYNNEI. The CDR3 protein is CASLGVPGANVLTF. The CDR3 nucleotides read TGTGCCAGCTTGGGGGTCCCTGGGGCCAACGTCCTGACTTTC.

In this sample, this clonotype turned up many times. The chain joins TRBV19 to TRBJ1-5; D is undetermined. The germline V gene encodes CDR1 LNHDA and CDR2 SQIVND (reference sequence). CDR3 length: 13 residues. The V end lost 1 base, the J end lost 6 bases, and 7 bases lay between the germline ends. CDR3 sequence (DNA): TGTGCCAGTAGTATAGCCGGGGTTCAGCCCCAGCATTTT. Translation: CASSIAGVQPQHF. The entire variable domain, with the rest obtained from reference TRBV19 and TRBJ1-5, is as follows: DGGITQSPKYLFRKEGQNVTLSCEQNLNHDAMYWYRQDPGQGLRLIYYSQIVNDFQKGDIAEGYSVSREKKESFPLTVTSAQKNPTAFYLCASSIAGVQPQHFGDGTRLSIL.

This clonotype was counted ten times or more. The genes are TRBV7-9 and TRBJ1-1; a weak D match, TRBD1 (5 bases). V lost 2 bases to trimming and J lost 4 bases, with 11 bases between them. The CDR3 sequence is 14 residues long. Germline V gives CDR1 SEHNR, CDR2 FQNEAQ (reference sequence). As DNA, the CDR3 is TGTGCCAGCAGCTTATCCGGGGGAGGCACTGAAGCTTTCTTT. Amino acids: CASSLSGGGTEAFF.

This clonotype was recorded many times. V gene TRBV28 combines with J gene TRBJ1-5; 11 nucleotides align to TRBD1. The CDR3 length is 15 residues. Germline V gene data show CDR1 as MDHEN and CDR2 as SYDVKM. V gave up 6 bases and J gave up 7 bases; unmatched junction bases: 8. The CDR3, as DNA: TGTGCCAGCAGGTCGGACCGGGACAGGGGGCAGCCCCAGCATTTT. It encodes CASRSDRDRGQPQHF.

Worth noting for this clonotype: This may come from a read error, since a much larger clone is one base off. The conserved closing phenylalanine or tryptophan is absent in this CDR3, likely reflecting a read error. This rearrangement joins TRBV3-1 to TRBJ2-7, with 7 bases identical to TRBD1. The germline CDR1 and CDR2 sequences are LGHDT and YNNKEL (reference sequence). Losses at the gene ends were 4 bases for V and 0 bases for J; bases not matched to a gene: 6. There are 15 residues in the CDR3. In DNA, the CDR3 is TGTGCCAGCAGCCCCCAGGACAGGAGCTCCTACGAGCAGTACTCC. As protein: CASSPQDRSSYEQYS.

This clonotype was counted ten times or more. This rearrangement joins TRBV28 to TRBJ2-7; 8 positions match TRBD1. The J segment lost 4 bases and the V segment lost 6 bases, leaving 5 bases of the junction unmatched. This CDR3 has 13 residues. Germline CDR1 MDHEN, CDR2 SYDVKM. The CDR3: CASSRQGLYEQYF. CDR3 nucleotide sequence: TGTGCCAGCAGCCGACAGGGGTTATACGAGCAGTACTTC.

The J gene is TRBJ2-5, the V gene TRBV29-1; TRBD2 matches 8 bases. CDR3 length: 14 amino acids. The germline V gene encodes CDR1 SQVTM and CDR2 ANQGSEA. V gave up 6 bases and J gave up 3 bases; unmatched junction bases: 9. CDR3 DNA: TGCAGCGTACTCCACGCAGCGGGGGAAGAGACCCAGTACTTC. Its translation is CSVLHAAGEETQYF.